The rows below give T cell receptor beta chains drawn from one sample of a study of neurological immune-mediated disorders. TCRdb ran MiXCR on the 5' RACE reads and lists one entry per CDR3 protein. This repertoire shows around 61,000 distinct CDR3 sequences, around 5% found once; its top ten account for about 5.3%. Source material: PBMCs. These receptors all come from a human donor with multiple sclerosis. The donor label of this sample is uncertain. Both conserved end residues are trimmed from each CDR3. Fields, in order: J gene, V gene, CDR3 protein.

>TRBJ2-1|TRBV7-8
ASSFALPFEQF
>TRBJ1-6|TRBV12-3/TRBV12-4
ASSSTRLYSPLH
>TRBJ2-1|TRBV3-1
ASSQPKHNEQF
>TRBJ2-2|TRBV10-3
ASRGSGQGGTGELF
>TRBJ2-2|TRBV10-3
AISRAGELF
>TRBJ2-3|TRBV12-3/TRBV12-4
ASTQFGGTITDTQY
>TRBJ1-5|TRBV3-1
ASSQERGGLPQH
>TRBJ2-1|TRBV9
ASSTQGGGTEQF
>TRBJ2-3|TRBV4-1
ASRYRAGPGTDTQY
>TRBJ1-2|TRBV14
ASSESRQGNYGYT
>TRBJ2-7|TRBV5-1
ASSFTGYEQY
>TRBJ2-4|TRBV6-5
ASSLRGRAKNIQY
>TRBJ2-1|TRBV5-1
ASSSPGLAGGSEQF
>TRBJ2-3|TRBV29-1
SVEKTGLGTDTQY
>TRBJ2-3|TRBV12-3/TRBV12-4
ASTLATDAGGTDTQY
>TRBJ1-1|TRBV3-1
ASSLPGQNTEAF
>TRBJ1-3|TRBV5-1
ASSLGGVRSGNTIY
>TRBJ1-3|TRBV12-3/TRBV12-4
ASSYSGNTIY
>TRBJ1-3|TRBV20-1
SAKTGVIGNTIY
>TRBJ2-7|TRBV6-6
ASRGGGTDEQY
>TRBJ2-1|TRBV20-1
SARRDLRWGEQF
>TRBJ2-3|TRBV5-1
ASSRGLAGATDTQY
>TRBJ2-2|TRBV6-5
ASSYRQGGTGELF
>TRBJ2-7|TRBV4-1
ASSQRGGYEQY
>TRBJ1-2|TRBV20-1
SARDTGRKKGYT
>TRBJ1-2|TRBV12-3/TRBV12-4
ASSPGDGGYGYT
>TRBJ2-2|TRBV7-9
ASSYRQRVSNTGELF
>TRBJ2-5|TRBV5-6
ASSLVQATQETQY
>TRBJ1-1|TRBV3-1
ASSPHGTNTEAF
>TRBJ2-3|TRBV10-2
ASRDSYTDTQY
>TRBJ2-1|TRBV20-1
SARPSVGSSYNEQF
>TRBJ2-7|TRBV4-2
ASSPDLAGTSYEQY
>TRBJ2-5|TRBV6-5
ASSYSGGLAGGQETQY
>TRBJ1-2|TRBV20-1
SARDGGFSGGGYT
>TRBJ1-2|TRBV20-1
SAENYGYT
>TRBJ2-1|TRBV7-8
ASSFPRGSGGAGVDNEQF
>TRBJ1-1|TRBV6-5
ASSYAAVAF
>TRBJ1-5|TRBV20-1
SARSHSNQPQH
>TRBJ2-1|TRBV4-1
ASARGAGTSAYNEQF
>TRBJ1-3|TRBV6-6
ASSYGTGNLGNTIY
>TRBJ2-3|TRBV10-3
AIRDSDTQY
>TRBJ1-1|TRBV18
ASSPRNGNTEAF
>TRBJ2-1|TRBV15
ATSPGVGVTNEQF
>TRBJ2-7|TRBV7-2
ASSTKSGAYEQY
>TRBJ2-3|TRBV20-1
SALLAGVSSTDTQY
>TRBJ2-2|TRBV20-1
SARDEVAGNTGELF
>TRBJ2-5|TRBV5-1
ASSFGQGTLQETQY
>TRBJ2-1|TRBV5-1
ASSMGPGQAYNEQF